Listed below are T cell receptor beta chains from one sample, sequenced in a study of T cell changes during pregnancy in multiple sclerosis. TCRdb keeps only in-frame clones here, not all; method: immunoSEQ multiplex PCR. Counted here are about 73,000 clones, 90% to 95% occurring once; the ten biggest clones make up around 2.2%. The input for sequencing was peripheral blood, taken in the second trimester of pregnancy. These receptors were obtained from a female donor in good health, enrolled as a control in a pregnancy study. CDR3s include the opening cysteine and the closing phenylalanine or tryptophan. D genes are given only for firm matches. Only part of the rows carry a size: once, few, many, or a class if the clone is expanded.

J: TRBJ1-2; D: NA; V: TRBV19; size: NA; CDR3: CASSGPPGTGGVNYGYTF; DNA: TGTGCCAGTAGTGGTCCTCCGGGCACAGGCGGAGTTAACTATGGCTACACCTTC
J: TRBJ1-5; D: TRBD1; V: TRBV7-2; size: NA; CDR3: CASSPGQGHQPQHF; DNA: TGTGCCAGCAGCCCGGGACAGGGGCATCAGCCCCAGCATTTT
J: TRBJ1-1; D: TRBD1; V: TRBV7-9; size: few; CDR3: CASSSYRGLNTEAFF; DNA: TGTGCCAGCAGCTCATACAGGGGGCTGAACACTGAAGCTTTCTTT
J: TRBJ1-6; D: TRBD1; V: TRBV10-3; size: NA; CDR3: CASRTGTMNSPLHF; DNA: TGTGCCTCCCGGACAGGGACGATGAATTCACCCCTCCACTTT
J: TRBJ1-2; D: TRBD1; V: TRBV6-4; size: NA; CDR3: CASSPTGTANTNYGYTF; DNA: TGTGCCAGCAGTCCAACCGGGACAGCAAATACTAACTATGGCTACACCTTC
J: TRBJ2-7; D: TRBD1; V: TRBV27; size: NA; CDR3: CASSSIRDRVPYEQYF; DNA: TGTGCCAGCAGTTCTATCCGGGACAGGGTCCCCTACGAGCAGTACTTC
J: TRBJ2-7; D: NA; V: TRBV7-8; size: NA; CDR3: CASSFGGEQYF; DNA: TGTGCCAGCAGCTTTGGGGGGGAGCAGTACTTC
J: TRBJ1-1; D: NA; V: TRBV7-9; size: once; CDR3: CASSNRWAGNTEAFF; DNA: TGTGCCAGCAGCAACCGTTGGGCAGGGAACACTGAAGCTTTCTTT
J: TRBJ1-1; D: NA; V: TRBV7-2; size: NA; CDR3: CASSLGGGPLMNTEAFF; DNA: TGTGCCAGCAGCTTAGGGGGGGGTCCCCTTATGAACACTGAAGCTTTCTTT
J: TRBJ2-3; D: NA; V: TRBV7-9; size: NA; CDR3: CASSLEAGSTDTQYF; DNA: TGTGCCAGCAGCTTAGAGGCAGGGAGCACAGATACGCAGTATTTT
J: TRBJ1-1; D: NA; V: TRBV28; size: NA; CDR3: CASFGTHTEAFF; DNA: TGTGCCAGCTTCGGGACACACACTGAAGCTTTCTTT
J: TRBJ1-1; D: NA; V: TRBV28; size: few; CDR3: CASIVSGANTEAFF; DNA: TGTGCCAGCATAGTATCCGGAGCGAACACTGAAGCTTTCTTT
J: TRBJ1-4; D: NA; V: TRBV30; size: few; CDR3: CAWRHREKLFF; DNA: TGTGCCTGGAGGCACAGGGAAAAACTGTTTTTT
J: TRBJ1-5; D: NA; V: TRBV21-1; size: many; CDR3: CASSKRTGRGQPQHF; DNA: TGTGCCAGCAGCAAACGGACAGGGAGGGGTCAGCCCCAGCATTTT
J: TRBJ1-4; D: NA; V: TRBV5-5; size: once; CDR3: CASSLGLGVATNEKLFF; DNA: TGTGCCAGCAGCTTGGGGCTGGGCGTTGCAACTAATGAAAAACTGTTTTTT
J: TRBJ1-1; D: NA; V: TRBV5-1; size: NA; CDR3: CASMWGQQNTEAFF; DNA: TGCGCCAGCATGTGGGGACAACAGAACACTGAAGCTTTCTTT
J: TRBJ1-2; D: NA; V: TRBV28; size: NA; CDR3: CASSLGPVVYYTF; DNA: TGTGCCAGCAGTTTGGGCCCAGTGGTTTACTACACCTTC
J: TRBJ1-5; D: NA; V: TRBV19; size: NA; CDR3: CASSWAVSNQPQHF; DNA: TGTGCCAGTAGTTGGGCCGTCAGCAATCAGCCCCAGCATTTT
J: TRBJ1-2; D: TRBD1; V: TRBV19; size: once; CDR3: CASSKRTGEAYGYTF; DNA: TGTGCCAGTAGTAAACGGACAGGGGAGGCGTATGGCTACACCTTC
J: TRBJ2-2; D: TRBD1; V: TRBV5-1; size: NA; CDR3: CASSLSTGGATGELFF; DNA: TGCGCCAGCAGCTTGAGTACAGGGGGCGCGACCGGGGAGCTGTTTTTT
J: TRBJ2-2; D: NA; V: TRBV2; size: NA; CDR3: CAHRSGTGELFF; DNA: TGTGCCCACCGATCGGGTACCGGGGAGCTGTTTTTT
J: TRBJ2-7; D: TRBD1; V: TRBV29-1; size: NA; CDR3: CSVVPGGISYEQYF; DNA: TGCAGCGTTGTACCAGGGGGCATCTCCTACGAGCAGTACTTC
J: TRBJ1-4; D: NA; V: TRBV2; size: NA; CDR3: CASSTGSGEKLFF; DNA: TGTGCCAGCAGTACAGGCTCAGGAGAAAAACTGTTTTTT
J: TRBJ2-2; D: TRBD1; V: TRBV5-1; size: NA; CDR3: CASSLLGQGNTGELFF; DNA: TGCGCCAGCAGCTTGTTGGGACAGGGGAATACCGGGGAGCTGTTTTTT
J: TRBJ1-1; D: NA; V: TRBV5-4; size: NA; CDR3: CASSLGGDTEAFF; DNA: TGTGCCAGCAGCCTCGGGGGTGACACTGAAGCTTTCTTT
J: TRBJ1-2; D: TRBD1; V: TRBV28; size: NA; CDR3: CASSQSRGIKGYTF; DNA: TGTGCCAGCAGTCAATCCAGGGGGATAAAGGGCTACACCTTC
J: TRBJ1-3; D: TRBD1; V: TRBV7-6; size: NA; CDR3: CASSSRQGWTGNTIYF; DNA: TGTGCCAGCAGCTCAAGACAGGGGTGGACTGGAAACACCATATATTTT
J: TRBJ1-2; D: TRBD1; V: TRBV5-8; size: NA; CDR3: CASTKPLGQEIINGYTF; DNA: TGTGCCAGCACCAAACCCCTTGGACAGGAGATAATCAATGGCTACACCTTC
J: TRBJ2-7; D: TRBD1; V: TRBV4-3; size: NA; CDR3: CASSQGVRTGGYEQYF; DNA: TGCGCCAGCAGCCAAGGAGTTAGGACAGGGGGCTACGAGCAGTACTTC
J: TRBJ2-3; D: NA; V: TRBV7-3; size: NA; CDR3: CASSFEGVTDTQYF; DNA: TGTGCCAGCAGCTTTGAGGGAGTGACAGATACGCAGTATTTT
J: TRBJ2-5; D: TRBD1; V: TRBV29-1; size: NA; CDR3: CSVEGQNQETQYF; DNA: TGCAGCGTTGAGGGACAGAACCAAGAGACCCAGTACTTC
J: TRBJ1-3; D: NA; V: TRBV7-2; size: NA; CDR3: CASRGGARNTIYF; DNA: TGTGCCAGCAGGGGGGGGGCGAGAAACACCATATATTTT
J: TRBJ2-3; D: NA; V: TRBV28; size: NA; CDR3: CASRVSDTQYF; DNA: TGTGCCAGCCGGGTGTCCGATACGCAGTATTTT
J: TRBJ2-1; D: TRBD2; V: TRBV28; size: NA; CDR3: CASSYLSGGGEQFF; DNA: TGTGCCAGCAGTTATCTGTCGGGGGGAGGTGAGCAGTTCTTC
J: TRBJ2-7; D: NA; V: TRBV2; size: NA; CDR3: CASRVRSGASYEQYF; DNA: TGTGCCAGCAGAGTCCGCAGCGGCGCCTCCTACGAGCAGTACTTC
J: TRBJ2-1; D: TRBD2; V: TRBV7-2; size: NA; CDR3: CASSLASGGGRKEQFF; DNA: TGTGCCAGCAGCTTAGCTAGCGGGGGTGGGCGGAAGGAGCAGTTCTTC
J: TRBJ1-1; D: TRBD1; V: TRBV9; size: once; CDR3: CASSPRMTGANTEAFF; DNA: TGTGCCAGCAGCCCTCGAATGACAGGGGCGAACACTGAAGCTTTCTTT
J: TRBJ2-7; D: NA; V: TRBV28; size: NA; CDR3: CASSLAGVYEQYF; DNA: TGTGCCAGCAGTTTGGCAGGGGTTTACGAGCAGTACTTC
J: TRBJ1-5; D: NA; V: TRBV27; size: NA; CDR3: CASSKGNQPQHF; DNA: TGTGCCAGCAGTAAGGGGAATCAGCCCCAGCATTTT
J: TRBJ2-7; D: NA; V: TRBV28; size: NA; CDR3: CASSRRGSAGSYEQYF; DNA: TGTGCCAGCAGTCGGAGAGGGTCGGCGGGCTCCTACGAGCAGTACTTC
J: TRBJ1-2; D: TRBD1; V: TRBV30; size: NA; CDR3: CAWSPTGSNYGYTF; DNA: TGTGCCTGGAGCCCGACAGGGAGCAACTATGGCTACACCTTC
J: TRBJ1-1; D: TRBD1; V: TRBV7-9; size: NA; CDR3: CASSLQGVRTEAFF; DNA: TGTGCCAGCAGCCTACAGGGGGTTCGCACTGAAGCTTTCTTT
J: TRBJ2-2; D: NA; V: TRBV15; size: NA; CDR3: CATSRDEGANTGELFF; DNA: TGTGCCACCAGCAGAGATGAGGGGGCGAACACCGGGGAGCTGTTTTTT
J: TRBJ2-1; D: TRBD2; V: TRBV19; size: NA; CDR3: CASSIVWRGGPNEQFF; DNA: TGTGCCAGTAGTATCGTCTGGCGGGGGGGCCCCAATGAGCAGTTCTTC
J: TRBJ1-1; D: NA; V: TRBV10-3; size: NA; CDR3: CAISESVTEAFF; DNA: TGTGCCATCAGTGAGTCCGTCACTGAAGCTTTCTTT
J: TRBJ1-5; D: TRBD1; V: TRBV7-9; size: NA; CDR3: CASSPGWDSSNQPQHF; DNA: TGTGCCAGCAGCCCTGGCTGGGACAGCAGCAATCAGCCCCAGCATTTT
J: TRBJ1-1; D: NA; V: TRBV6-6; size: NA; CDR3: CASSYGNLGLAAEAFF; DNA: TGTGCCAGCAGTTACGGTAATTTGGGCCTAGCCGCTGAAGCTTTCTTT
J: TRBJ1-2; D: TRBD1; V: TRBV9; size: NA; CDR3: CASSGKEDRGDYGYTF; DNA: TGTGCCAGCAGCGGAAAAGAGGACAGGGGGGATTATGGCTACACCTTC
J: TRBJ2-7; D: TRBD1; V: TRBV5-1; size: NA; CDR3: CASSLTGGSEQYF; DNA: TGCGCCAGCAGCTTAACAGGGGGCTCCGAGCAGTACTTC
J: TRBJ2-3; D: NA; V: TRBV19; size: NA; CDR3: CASSMKGNTDTQYF; DNA: TGTGCCAGTAGTATGAAGGGGAACACAGATACGCAGTATTTT
J: TRBJ2-1; D: TRBD1; V: TRBV5-1; size: NA; CDR3: CARPGQGNNEQFF; DNA: TGCGCCAGACCGGGACAGGGAAACAATGAGCAGTTCTTC
J: TRBJ2-1; D: NA; V: TRBV5-4; size: NA; CDR3: CASSPTLSSYNEQFF; DNA: TGTGCCAGCAGCCCCACGCTGAGCTCCTACAATGAGCAGTTCTTC
J: TRBJ1-5; D: NA; V: TRBV7-9; size: NA; CDR3: CASSLAGDLNQPQHF; DNA: TGTGCCAGCAGCTTAGCCGGGGATCTCAATCAGCCCCAGCATTTT